The rows below give T cell receptor beta chains drawn from one sample of a study of T-cell memory formation after mild COVID-19. One entry per CDR3 protein, called by TCRdb with MiXCR from the 5' RACE reads. In the table there are 150,000 to 200,000 distinct CDR3 sequences, more than 12% of which are singletons. Sequenced sample: PBMCs or a T cell subset sorted from them (not recorded which). These receptor sequences come from an adult woman who had mild COVID-19 (a few samples of this study predate the infection). Cell type and time point are not known. The CDR3 runs from the conserved cysteine through the conserved F or W. The D gene is left open where the match is weak. Size values are once, few and many counts, or a class for expanded clones, and some rows have none.

clone_size,v_call,j_call,d_call,cdr3_aa,cdr3_nt
few,TRBV14,TRBJ2-1,.,CASSQVSRYEQFF,TGTGCCAGCAGCCAAGTGAGTAGGTATGAGCAGTTCTTC
few,TRBV20-1,TRBJ2-7,.,CSARDLGRSSYEQYF,TGCAGTGCTAGAGATCTTGGGCGGAGCTCCTACGAGCAGTACTTC
.,TRBV3-1,TRBJ2-1,.,CASSQVVSRGTYNEQFF,TGTGCCAGCAGCCAAGTGGTTTCTCGTGGAACCTACAATGAGCAGTTCTTC
.,TRBV25-1,TRBJ2-7,.,CASSEEGGRWKNEQYF,TGTGCCAGCAGTGAAGAGGGGGGGCGATGGAAAAACGAGCAGTACTTC
few,TRBV12-3/TRBV12-4,TRBJ2-2,TRBD2,CASSLTAGGLYGGELFF,TGTGCCAGCAGTTTAACAGCGGGAGGCCTTTATGGCGGGGAGCTGTTTTTT
few,TRBV20-1,TRBJ2-2,.,CSAHPRITGELFF,TGCAGTGCTCACCCTAGGATCACCGGGGAGCTGTTTTTT
few,TRBV10-3,TRBJ2-7,.,CAISRDSSTSYEQYF,TGTGCCATCAGCCGAGACAGCTCAACCTCCTACGAGCAGTACTTC
few,TRBV2,TRBJ2-1,.,CASLTGTNEQFF,TGTGCCAGCCTAACAGGGACTAATGAGCAGTTCTTC
few,TRBV29-1,TRBJ2-1,TRBD2,CSVVMFWRENNEQFF,TGCAGCGTTGTTATGTTTTGGCGGGAGAACAATGAGCAGTTCTTC
.,TRBV20-1,TRBJ2-6,.,CSARGAAGANVLTF,TGCAGTGCCAGGGGCGCGGCGGGGGCCAACGTCCTGACTTTC
few,TRBV13,TRBJ2-7,TRBD1,CASSSDRAENEQYF,TGTGCCAGCAGCTCTGACAGGGCGGAGAACGAGCAGTACTTC
few,TRBV30,TRBJ2-2,TRBD1,CAWSVLGGKAGELFF,TGTGCCTGGAGTGTTCTAGGGGGCAAGGCCGGGGAGCTGTTTTTT
few,TRBV7-3,TRBJ2-1,TRBD2,CASRTTSGRAYEQFF,TGTGCCAGCAGGACTACTAGCGGGAGGGCCTATGAGCAGTTCTTC
.,TRBV5-8,TRBJ1-1,TRBD1,CASSLWGTGEQAFF,TGTGCCAGCAGCTTGTGGGGGACAGGGGAACAAGCTTTCTTT
many,TRBV29-1,TRBJ2-6,.,CSVARDTDSGANVLTF,TGCAGCGTTGCCCGGGACACCGACTCTGGGGCCAACGTCCTGACTTTC
.,TRBV20-1,TRBJ2-7,.,CSARLPGYEQYF,TGCAGTGCTAGACTCCCGGGCTACGAGCAGTACTTC
.,TRBV9,TRBJ2-2,.,CASSVGGAFGELFF,TGTGCCAGCAGCGTAGGTGGGGCCTTCGGGGAGCTGTTTTTT
few,TRBV7-9,TRBJ1-1,.,CASSPPGGWGTEAFF,TGTGCCAGCAGCCCCCCTGGGGGCTGGGGCACTGAAGCTTTCTTT
.,TRBV12-3/TRBV12-4,TRBJ2-1,.,CASYDTTYNEQFF,TGTGCCAGCTACGACACTACCTACAATGAGCAGTTCTTC
few,TRBV5-5,TRBJ2-1,.,CASSFRDEQFF,TGTGCCAGCAGCTTCAGGGATGAGCAGTTCTTC
few,TRBV12-3/TRBV12-4,TRBJ2-7,TRBD1,CASSLRQGPTYEQYF,TGTGCCAGCAGTTTAAGACAGGGTCCTACCTACGAGCAGTACTTC
.,TRBV12-3/TRBV12-4,TRBJ2-1,TRBD2,CATSYGLADNEQFF,TGTGCCACCAGCTATGGACTAGCAGACAATGAGCAGTTCTTC
.,TRBV5-1,TRBJ2-7,.,CASSLGTGGLREQYF,TGCGCCAGCAGCTTGGGTACCGGGGGGCTCCGCGAGCAGTACTTC
few,TRBV4-3,TRBJ2-7,.,CASSQDRQTSYEQYF,TGCGCCAGCAGCCAAGATAGACAGACCTCCTACGAGCAGTACTTC
.,TRBV9,TRBJ2-3,TRBD1,CASSVGGQGITDTQYF,TGTGCCAGCAGCGTAGGGGGACAGGGAATCACAGATACGCAGTATTTT
.,TRBV7-2,TRBJ2-1,.,CASSLSGWGQFF,TGTGCCAGCAGCTTAAGCGGGTGGGGGCAGTTCTTC
few,TRBV7-9,TRBJ1-2,TRBD1,CASSLGQGSFYGYTF,TGTGCCAGCAGCTTAGGACAGGGGAGTTTCTATGGCTACACCTTC
few,TRBV12-3/TRBV12-4,TRBJ2-7,.,CASSAGRIYEQYF,TGTGCCAGCAGTGCGGGACGGATCTACGAGCAGTACTTC
.,TRBV12-3/TRBV12-4,TRBJ2-1,.,CASSLMGVSYNEQFF,TGTGCCAGCAGTTTAATGGGGGTCTCCTACAATGAGCAGTTCTTC
.,TRBV5-4,TRBJ2-2,.,CASSLGVGTVNTGELFF,TGTGCCAGCAGCTTGGGGGTCGGGACGGTGAACACCGGGGAGCTGTTTTTT
many,TRBV7-6,TRBJ2-1,TRBD1,CASSSTGGAEGEQFF,TGTGCCAGCAGCTCGACAGGGGGCGCGGAAGGTGAGCAGTTCTTC
few,TRBV4-2,TRBJ2-5,TRBD2,CASSQEGTSGGVKTQYF,TGTGCCAGCAGCCAAGAGGGGACTAGCGGGGGGGTGAAGACCCAGTACTTC
few,TRBV5-1,TRBJ2-5,.,CASSLSDYQETQYF,TGCGCCAGCAGCTTGTCGGATTACCAAGAGACCCAGTACTTC
.,TRBV7-9,TRBJ2-7,.,CASRGDNSYEQYF,TGTGCCAGCAGAGGGGACAACTCCTACGAGCAGTACTTC
few,TRBV19,TRBJ2-1,.,CASSIDLGLYNEQFF,TGTGCCAGTAGTATAGATCTGGGGCTATACAATGAGCAGTTCTTC
few,TRBV11-2,TRBJ2-7,.,CASSLELGAEQYF,TGTGCCAGCAGCTTAGAGTTGGGGGCCGAGCAGTACTTC
many,TRBV12-3/TRBV12-4,TRBJ2-5,TRBD1,CASSPGTGELTQYF,TGTGCCAGCAGTCCCGGGACAGGGGAATTGACCCAGTACTTC
many,TRBV12-3/TRBV12-4,TRBJ2-5,TRBD1,CASSPTGAGETQYF,TGTGCCAGCAGTCCGACAGGGGCGGGAGAGACCCAGTACTTC
.,TRBV3-1,TRBJ2-3,.,CASSQGVLDTQYF,TGTGCCAGCAGCCAAGGCGTTTTAGATACGCAGTATTTT
few,TRBV29-1,TRBJ2-1,TRBD2,CSGNSGGPYNEQFF,TGCAGCGGTAACAGCGGGGGGCCCTACAATGAGCAGTTCTTC
many,TRBV3-1,TRBJ2-3,TRBD1,CASSYRQGSTDTQYF,TGTGCCAGCAGCTATCGACAGGGAAGCACAGATACGCAGTATTTT
.,TRBV11-1,TRBJ2-1,.,CASSESYNEQFF,TGTGCCAGCAGCGAAAGTTACAATGAGCAGTTCTTC
.,TRBV5-1,TRBJ2-1,.,CASSLDIGRVQFF,TGCGCCAGCAGCTTAGACATCGGTCGCGTGCAGTTCTTC